The 8 T cell receptor beta chains given below trace back to one sample, sequenced in a study of post-analysis software for immune sequencing data. Whole-study results and caveats: With TRBV5-6, TRBV5-1 and TRBV20-1 included, 5 or 6 TRBV segments were more frequent in patients than in controls.

Included in the TCR beta cDNA libraries were unique molecular identifiers. TCRdb re-analysed the PCR reads in MiXCR, keeping a single row per CDR3 protein. The table shows about 430,000 distinct CDR3 sequences, with less than 40% occurring only once. Antigen specificity for these receptors is unknown. Sequencing input: blood. These receptors all come from a girl aged 2 to 9 with multiple sclerosis.

In its sample, this clonotype was seen a few times. J is TRBJ2-3 and V is TRBV4-3; TRBD2 matches at 11 bases. CDR3 length equals 19 residues. The germline V gene encodes CDR1 LGHNA and CDR2 YSLEER. V gave up 3 bases and J gave up 3 bases; unmatched junction bases: 14. The CDR3 nucleotides read TGCGCCAGCAGCCAGTCCGCCTCAATAGCGGGAGGGTTGACAGATACGCAGTATTTT. Translating it yields CASSQSASIAGGLTDTQYF.

The sample holds a few counts of this clonotype. This chain connects TRBV10-3 to TRBJ1-1; a weak D match, TRBD1 (6 bases). The CDR3 consists of 14 residues. The germline V gene encodes CDR1 ENHRY and CDR2 SYGVKD. V lost 3 bases and J 2 bases, leaving 10 bases between the germline ends. CDR3 nucleotide sequence: TGTGCCATCAGTGAATTGGGGGCCAACACTGAAGCTTTCTTT. This codes for CAISELGANTEAFF.

The rearrangement uses TRBV29-1 and TRBJ1-2; D possibly corresponds to TRBD1 (5 bases). Germline CDR1 reads SQVTM; CDR2 reads ANQGSEA. V gave up 3 bases and J gave up 3 bases, with 8 bases separating them. The length of the CDR3 is 12 residues. In DNA, the CDR3 is TGCAGCGTTGATTGGGGCGACTATGGCTACACCTTC. Its protein is CSVDWGDYGYTF.

This clonotype was counted a few times. The chain combines TRBV20-1 with TRBJ2-3; perhaps TRBD1 as D (6 bases). V lost 0 bases, J lost 1 base, and 11 bases lay in between. CDR3 length: 15 residues. CDR1 and CDR2 from the germline V gene are DFQATT and SNEGSKA (reference sequence). CDR3 DNA sequence: TGCAGTGCTAGAGATCCCCGACAGGGCACAGATACGCAGTATTTT. Residues: CSARDPRQGTDTQYF.

The V and J genes are TRBV7-2 and TRBJ2-7; 8 nucleotides line up with TRBD2. The CDR3 has 15 amino acids. Germline loops: CDR1 SGHTA, CDR2 FQGNSA. J was trimmed by 2 bases and V by 1 base; bases with no gene match: 4. The CDR3 coding sequence is TGTGCCAGCAGCTTAGGGGCGGGGGGCACCTACGAGCAGTACTTC. Translated: CASSLGAGGTYEQYF. The full variable domain, with the rest looked up from reference TRBV7-2 and TRBJ2-7, is GAGVSQSPSNKVTEKGKDVELRCDPISGHTALYWYRQSLGQGLEFLIYFQGNSAPDKSGLPSDRFSAERTGGSVSTLTIQRTQQEDSAVYLCASSLGAGGTYEQYFGPGTRLTVT.

The chain employs TRBV6-2 or TRBV6-3 and TRBJ1-1; 7 positions match TRBD1. The CDR3 has 14 residues. J was trimmed by 8 bases and V by 0 bases; bases with no gene match: 6. Germline V CDR1 and CDR2: MNHEY, SVGEGT. The CDR3 sequence: CASSYSTGITEAFF. As DNA, the CDR3 is TGTGCCAGCAGTTACTCGACAGGGATCACAGAAGCTTTCTTT.

V gene TRBV28 combines with J gene TRBJ2-1; 10 bases match TRBD1. The germline CDR1 and CDR2 sequences are MDHEN and SYDVKM. This CDR3 contains 23 residues. Trimming removed 3 bases from V and 0 bases from J; junction bases left unmatched: 23. This CDR3 reads CASSFSFPPGTGVGWSSYNEQFF. For the CDR3, the DNA is TGTGCCAGCAGTTTCTCCTTTCCCCCCGGGACAGGGGTAGGATGGAGCTCCTACAATGAGCAGTTCTTC.

The chain joins TRBV4-2 to TRBJ2-6, with 8 bases identical to TRBD2. V gave up 0 bases and J gave up 3 bases; unmatched junction bases: 4. Looked up from germline, CDR1 is LGHNA and CDR2 is YNFKEQ. The CDR3 loop spans 17 amino acids. DNA of the CDR3: TGTGCCAGCAGCCAAGATCTGGGGACTAGTGGGGCCAACGTCCTGACTTTC. Protein product: CASSQDLGTSGANVLTF.